In this sample, the clone carrying this T cell receptor beta chain turned up many times. Its cognate antigen is unknown. PCR was performed a second time for roughly 6 to 12 cycles using a sample-barcoded 5' primer and a J-beta primer mix. Each CDR3 protein is one row after TCRdb ran MiXCR on the 5' RACE reads. The table shows hundreds of thousands of distinct CDR3 sequences, with approximately 30% occurring only once. The sample comes from a study of blood T cells in healthy people across ages. Study-level points and caveats: The percentage of naive T cells correlated strongly with TCR beta diversity. As age increased, TCR beta diversity per million T cells fell in a roughly linear fashion.

The CDR3 is 16 residues long. CDR1 is MNHEY and CDR2 is SMNVEV in the germline V gene (reference sequence). With V trimmed by 2 bases and J by 6 bases, 9 bases remained unmatched. The TCR originated in a woman of 80 years or more in good health. This chain connects TRBV27 to TRBJ2-2; 7 bases agree with TRBD2. Sequencing input: blood. The CDR3 spells CASSLEGAGSAGELFF. For the CDR3, the DNA is TGTGCCAGCAGTTTAGAGGGAGCGGGATCGGCCGGGGAGCTGTTTTTT.